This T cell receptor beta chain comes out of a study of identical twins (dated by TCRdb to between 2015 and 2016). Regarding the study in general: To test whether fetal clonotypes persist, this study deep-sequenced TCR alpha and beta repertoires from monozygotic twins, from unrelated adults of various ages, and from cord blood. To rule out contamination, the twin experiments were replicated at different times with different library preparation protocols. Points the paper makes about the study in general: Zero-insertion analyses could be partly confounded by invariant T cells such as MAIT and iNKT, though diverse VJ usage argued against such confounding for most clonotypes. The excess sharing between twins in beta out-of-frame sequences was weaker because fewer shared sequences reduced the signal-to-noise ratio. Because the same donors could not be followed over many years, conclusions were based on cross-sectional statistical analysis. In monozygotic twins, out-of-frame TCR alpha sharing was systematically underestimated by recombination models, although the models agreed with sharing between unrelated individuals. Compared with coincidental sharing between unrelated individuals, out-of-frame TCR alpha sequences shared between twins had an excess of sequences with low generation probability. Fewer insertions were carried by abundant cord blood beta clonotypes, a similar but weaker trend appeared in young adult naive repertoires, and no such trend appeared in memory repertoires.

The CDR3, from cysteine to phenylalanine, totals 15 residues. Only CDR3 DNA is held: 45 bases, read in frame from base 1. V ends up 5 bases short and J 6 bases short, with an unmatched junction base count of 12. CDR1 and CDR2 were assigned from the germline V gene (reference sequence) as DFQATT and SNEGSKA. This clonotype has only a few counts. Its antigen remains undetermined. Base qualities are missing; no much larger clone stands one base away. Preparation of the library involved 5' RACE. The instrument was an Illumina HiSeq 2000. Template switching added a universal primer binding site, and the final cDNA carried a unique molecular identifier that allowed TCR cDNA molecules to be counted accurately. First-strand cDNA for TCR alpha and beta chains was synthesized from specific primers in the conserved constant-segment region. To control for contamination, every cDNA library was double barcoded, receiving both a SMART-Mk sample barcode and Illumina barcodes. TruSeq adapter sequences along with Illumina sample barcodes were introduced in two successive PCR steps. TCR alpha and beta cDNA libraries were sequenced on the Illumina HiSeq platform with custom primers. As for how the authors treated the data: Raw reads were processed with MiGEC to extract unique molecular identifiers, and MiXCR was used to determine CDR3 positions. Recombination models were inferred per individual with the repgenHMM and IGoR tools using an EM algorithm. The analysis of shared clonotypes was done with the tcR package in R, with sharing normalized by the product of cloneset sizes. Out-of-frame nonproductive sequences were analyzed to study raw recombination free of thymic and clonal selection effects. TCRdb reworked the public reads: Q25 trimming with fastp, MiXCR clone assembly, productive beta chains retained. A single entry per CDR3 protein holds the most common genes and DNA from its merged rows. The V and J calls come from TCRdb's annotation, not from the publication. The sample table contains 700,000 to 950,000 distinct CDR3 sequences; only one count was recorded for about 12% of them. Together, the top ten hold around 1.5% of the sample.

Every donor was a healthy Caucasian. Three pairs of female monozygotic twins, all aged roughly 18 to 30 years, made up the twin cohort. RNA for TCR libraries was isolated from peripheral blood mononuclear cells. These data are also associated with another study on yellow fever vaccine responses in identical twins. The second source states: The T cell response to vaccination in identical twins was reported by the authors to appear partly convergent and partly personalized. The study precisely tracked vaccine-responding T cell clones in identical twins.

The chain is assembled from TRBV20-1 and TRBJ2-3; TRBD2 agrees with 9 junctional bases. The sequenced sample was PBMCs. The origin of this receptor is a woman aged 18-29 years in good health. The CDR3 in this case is CSAQLGTSSSDTQYF. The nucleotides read TGCAGTGCTCAACTAGGGACTAGCTCTTCGGATACGCAGTATTTT.